This TCR beta chain was recovered during a study of blood T cell repertoires in COVID-19. Study context: Sites across the United States, Italy and Spain contributed samples from acute and convalescent COVID-19.

Original handling: How many nucleated cells were present was estimated from reference gene primer amplification. Clones were read by immunoSEQ multiplex PCR, and TCRdb kept only the in-frame ones, dropping some. From that table come the V and J calls and clone size; the DNA was used to work out D and trimming. The data hold about 140,000 clones, with approximately 83% observed a single time. Unmatched junction bases numbered 3, after V lost 5 bases and J lost 1 base. The CDR3 has 14 residues. Germline-derived CDR1 and CDR2 are MNHEY and SMNVEV (reference sequence). Specimen: peripheral blood. This sequence originates from an older woman with acute or convalescent COVID-19. This chain uses TRBV27 with TRBJ2-5, with 8 positions matching TRBD1. The CDR3 loop reads CASSIGQGQETQYF. Here the CDR3 DNA reads TGTGCCAGCAGTATCGGACAGGGCCAAGAGACCCAGTACTTC.